Sequencing of this T cell receptor beta chain was carried out in a study of blood T cell repertoires in COVID-19. Study in general: COVID-19 samples collected from the United States, Italy and Spain covered acute and convalescent phases. From T cells, B-cell-depleted T cells, or PBMCs came the material, which was cDNA or gDNA.

In the authors' methods: Nucleated cell counts were estimated from reference gene primer amplification. Sequenced by immunoSEQ multiplex PCR; TCRdb stores in-frame clones only, minus some. The V and J calls and clone size come from that table; D and trimming were worked out from the DNA. The data hold about 220,000 clones, with 80% to 90% observed a single time. The study assigned cohorts using participant-reported clinical history. V was cut by 6 bases and J by 5 bases, with 11 bases left in between. The CDR3 spans 13 residues. Germline CDR1 LNHDA, CDR2 SQIVND (reference sequence). The rearrangement links TRBV19 to TRBJ1-5; no clear D. The sequencing input was PBMCs or T cells enriched from blood (not recorded which). This TCR was recovered from a woman under 30 in a cohort exposed to, infected with or recovered from COVID-19 (not recorded which). The CDR3 is CASSEARYQPQHF. The CDR3 coding sequence is TGTGCCAGTAGCGAGGCCCGATATCAGCCCCAGCATTTT.